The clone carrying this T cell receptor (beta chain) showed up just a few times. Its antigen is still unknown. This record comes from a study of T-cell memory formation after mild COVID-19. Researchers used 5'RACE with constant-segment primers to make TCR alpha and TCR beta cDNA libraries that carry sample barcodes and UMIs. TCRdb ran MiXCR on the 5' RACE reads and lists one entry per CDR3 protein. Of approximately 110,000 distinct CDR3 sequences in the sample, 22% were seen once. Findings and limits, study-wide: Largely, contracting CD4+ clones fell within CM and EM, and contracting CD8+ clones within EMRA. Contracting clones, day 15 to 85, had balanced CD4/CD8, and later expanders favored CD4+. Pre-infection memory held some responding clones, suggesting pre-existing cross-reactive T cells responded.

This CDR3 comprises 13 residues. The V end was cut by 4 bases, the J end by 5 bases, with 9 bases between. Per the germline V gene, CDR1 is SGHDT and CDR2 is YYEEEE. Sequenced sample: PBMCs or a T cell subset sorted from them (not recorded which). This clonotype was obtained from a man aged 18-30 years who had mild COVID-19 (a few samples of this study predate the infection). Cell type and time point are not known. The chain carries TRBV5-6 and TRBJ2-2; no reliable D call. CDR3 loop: CASSHGYTGELFF. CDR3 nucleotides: TGTGCCAGCAGCCACGGGTATACCGGGGAGCTGTTTTTT.